A selection of T cell receptor beta chains follows, all from one sample in a study of blood T cells in healthy people across ages. TCRdb called the 5' RACE reads again in MiXCR, with one record for every CDR3 protein. The sample gives 600,000 to 850,000 distinct CDR3 sequences, around 40% of which show up once; around 20% is in the top ten. Input material: blood. These receptors came from a woman in her fifties or sixties in good health. Each CDR3 is given with its conserved first and last residue. A D gene is named only where the DNA matches it firmly. Size is stated for part of the rows, as once, few or many counts, or as a class when the clone is expanded.

>TRBV11-2|NA|NA|TRBJ2-1
TGTGCCAGCAGCTTAACAACAGGGTGGAATGAGCAGTTCTTC
CASSLTTGWNEQFF
>TRBV20-1|NA|once|TRBJ2-4
TGCAGTGCTAGAAAGGGTTGGGACATTCAGTACTTC
CSARKGWDIQYF
>TRBV20-1|TRBD1|few|TRBJ2-6
TGCAGTGCCCGAGGACAGGGGGGGCCTACTGGGGCCAACGTCCTGACTTTC
CSARGQGGPTGANVLTF
>TRBV6-6|TRBD1|NA|TRBJ1-2
TGTGCCAGCAGTAGCACCTCCGGGACAGGGGACTATGGCTACACCTTC
CASSSTSGTGDYGYTF
>TRBV20-1|NA|NA|TRBJ1-1
TGCAGTGCTAGGGCAACAGGGAGGTCGGCAGCTTTCTTT
CSARATGRSAAFF
>TRBV18|NA|NA|TRBJ2-3
TGTGCCAGCTCACCACCGGGGGTCCAAACAGATACGCAGTATTTT
CASSPPGVQTDTQYF
>TRBV13|NA|many|TRBJ2-1
TGTGCCAGCAGCAGAGACAGTGAGCAGTTCTTC
CASSRDSEQFF
>TRBV2|TRBD2|NA|TRBJ2-3
TGTGCCAGCAGGCGCATCCCTAGCGGGGGCACAGATACGCAGTATTTT
CASRRIPSGGTDTQYF
>TRBV20-1|NA|NA|TRBJ1-1
TGCAGTGCCGCCAGTGGGGCGAACACTGAAGCTTTCTTT
CSAASGANTEAFF
>TRBV7-3|NA|NA|TRBJ1-6
TGTGCCACCCGGGTGGGGGGAGGTTCACCCCTCCACTTT
CATRVGGGSPLHF
>TRBV25-1|TRBD1|NA|TRBJ2-1
TGTGCCAGCTCCCTACCACAGGGGCGGCCCAACAGTGAGCAGTTCTTC
CASSLPQGRPNSEQFF
>TRBV5-4|TRBD2|few|TRBJ2-7
TGTGCCAGCAGCTCGACCCGGACTAGCTACGAGCAGTACTTC
CASSSTRTSYEQYF
>TRBV6-1|NA|NA|TRBJ2-6
TGTGCCAGCACCCCACTGGGTCTCACCTCTGGGGCCAACGTCCTGACTTTC
CASTPLGLTSGANVLTF
>TRBV7-9|NA|few|TRBJ2-1
TGTGCCAGCAGCTGGGGGGGGGCGGGTAAGGATGAGCAGTTCTTC
CASSWGGAGKDEQFF
>TRBV6-1|NA|NA|TRBJ2-7
TGTGCCAGCAGTGCCCCAGACGCGTTTCTTCTTACCTACGAGCAGTACTTC
CASSAPDAFLLTYEQYF
>TRBV20-1|TRBD2|few|TRBJ2-1
TGCAGTGCTAGTAGACTAGCGGGGGGCCAGAGCTCCTACAATGAGCAGTTCTTC
CSASRLAGGQSSYNEQFF
>TRBV6-1|NA|NA|TRBJ2-6
TGTGCCGGTCTGGGATTCCGCTCTGGGGCCAACGTCCTGACTTTC
CAGLGFRSGANVLTF
>TRBV28|NA|few|TRBJ1-2
TGTGCCAGCAGTTTTCTACAGAGTAACTATGGCTACACCTTC
CASSFLQSNYGYTF
>TRBV5-1|NA|few|TRBJ1-2
TGCGCCAGCAGACCAGCAGGGGTTTCTAACTATGGCTACACCTTC
CASRPAGVSNYGYTF
>TRBV18|NA|NA|TRBJ2-7
TGTGCCAGCTCACCACCGGTGGGAGGAGGAAAGACTCAGAATCTATACGAGCAGTACTTC
CASSPPVGGGKTQNLYEQYF
>TRBV20-1|TRBD2|few|TRBJ2-1
TGCAGTGCTACTAAGCCCGGGACTAGTATCTACAATGAGCAGTTCTTC
CSATKPGTSIYNEQFF
>TRBV7-2|NA|many|TRBJ2-1
TGTGCCAGCAGCACAACAGGGGAGGGTGAGCAGTTCTTC
CASSTTGEGEQFF
>TRBV11-2|NA|few|TRBJ2-5
TGTGCCAGCAGCTTAATTGGGCTAGCCCAAGAGACCCAGTACTTC
CASSLIGLAQETQYF
>TRBV15|NA|NA|TRBJ2-1
TGTGCCACCAGCAGAGATCGCACCGGATCCAATGAGCAGTTCTTC
CATSRDRTGSNEQFF
>TRBV5-1|NA|many|TRBJ2-5
TGTGCCAGCAGCTTAGGTGCGACTCAAGAGACCCAGTACTTC
CASSLGATQETQYF
>TRBV13|TRBD1|NA|TRBJ1-2
TGTGCCAGCAGCAGAGGGGGCCCCGATTTCTATGGCTACACCTTC
CASSRGGPDFYGYTF
>TRBV28|TRBD1|NA|TRBJ2-7
TGTGCCAGCAGTCCCCAGGGGGCGCAGGGCGAGCAGTACTTC
CASSPQGAQGEQYF
>TRBV2|NA|NA|TRBJ1-1
TGTGCCAGCAGTCTCCGGGACACGGCGTTGAACACTGAAGCTTTCTTT
CASSLRDTALNTEAFF
>TRBV9|TRBD2|NA|TRBJ2-1
TGTGCCAGCAGCCCCCGGTCAGGAGCGGGAGGCATTCGGGGGAATGAGCAGTTCTTC
CASSPRSGAGGIRGNEQFF
>TRBV20-1|NA|NA|TRBJ2-1
TGCAGTGCTTCCCAGGGTGGTGGGCAGTTCTTC
CSASQGGGQFF
>TRBV4-3|NA|many|TRBJ2-3
TGTGCCAGCAGCCAAGACGGCACAGATACGCAGTATTTT
CASSQDGTDTQYF
>TRBV6-2/TRBV6-3|NA|NA|TRBJ2-7
TGTGCCAGCAGTTATCCCGGGGATGGCTACGAGCAGTACTTC
CASSYPGDGYEQYF
>TRBV2|NA|NA|TRBJ1-1
TGTGCCAGGCCCCCCGGACCGGATTACTCGAACACTGAAGCTTTCTTT
CARPPGPDYSNTEAFF
>TRBV5-6|NA|NA|TRBJ1-5
TGTGCCAGCAGCTTTGTGGATCAGCCCCAGCATTTT
CASSFVDQPQHF
>TRBV6-2/TRBV6-3|NA|NA|TRBJ2-5
TGTGCCAGCAGCCGAGCTAACCAAGAGACCCAGTACTTC
CASSRANQETQYF
>TRBV4-3|NA|few|TRBJ1-2
TGCGCCAGCAACCCCGGGCAGGGTGGCTATGGCTACACCTTC
CASNPGQGGYGYTF
>TRBV29-1|NA|many|TRBJ2-1
TGCAGCGTTAGGCACTCCTACAATGAGCAGTTCTTC
CSVRHSYNEQFF
>TRBV27|NA|few|TRBJ2-5
TGTGCCAGCAGTTCGACTAGTCTTGGAGAGACCCAGTACTTC
CASSSTSLGETQYF
>TRBV6-5|NA|NA|TRBJ2-7
TGTGCCAGCACCGGTGAATTCCCCTACGAGCAGTACTTC
CASTGEFPYEQYF
>TRBV7-8|NA|few|TRBJ2-1
TGTGCCAGCAGCGACCTCGGGGCGCCCTACAATGAGCAGTTCTTC
CASSDLGAPYNEQFF
>TRBV10-3|NA|few|TRBJ2-6
TGTGCCGTGATACAGGACTCTGGGGCCAACGTCCTGACTTTC
CAVIQDSGANVLTF
>TRBV7-3|TRBD2|NA|TRBJ2-7
TGTGCCAGCAGTCCGACGGGGGGGTGCTACGAGCAGTACTTC
CASSPTGGCYEQYF
>TRBV13|NA|few|TRBJ1-2
TGTGCCAGCAGCTTAGACCAAGGGGGGTATGGCTACACCTTC
CASSLDQGGYGYTF
>TRBV29-1|TRBD1|NA|TRBJ1-2
TGCAGCGTTGGGGGTACAGGGGGTCTCTATGGCTACACCTTC
CSVGGTGGLYGYTF
>TRBV4-2|TRBD1|NA|TRBJ2-7
TGTGCCAGCAGCCAAGCCGAAATAGGACAGGGCTACGAGCAGTACTTC
CASSQAEIGQGYEQYF
>TRBV20-1|NA|NA|TRBJ1-2
TGCAGTGCTAGTTTTCCAGGGCTTTTACATGGCTACACCTTC
CSASFPGLLHGYTF
>TRBV20-1|NA|NA|TRBJ2-5
TGCAGTGCTCCTCGGGACGGGATCTCAAAGCAGTACTTC
CSAPRDGISKQYF
>TRBV9|TRBD2|NA|TRBJ2-4
TGTGCCAGCAGTGATCACGGGGGGACGAGGGGAAACATTCAGTACTTC
CASSDHGGTRGNIQYF
>TRBV7-2|TRBD2|NA|TRBJ2-5
TGTGCCAACAGCCGGACTAGCTGGGAGACCCAGTACTTC
CANSRTSWETQYF
>TRBV6-6|NA|NA|TRBJ1-2
TGTGCCAGCAGCCAACAGCAGACTAACTATGGCTACACCTTC
CASSQQQTNYGYTF
>TRBV9|NA|few|TRBJ2-1
TGTGCCAGCGGCGTAGCCCGGACTCTACGAGGCGGAGAGCAGTTCTTC
CASGVARTLRGGEQFF
>TRBV9|NA|NA|TRBJ2-5
TGTGCCAGCTGCCCGACGGACGGGAGAGAGACCCAGTACTTC
CASCPTDGRETQYF
>TRBV12-3/TRBV12-4|NA|NA|TRBJ1-4
TGTGCCAGCAGTTTTTCTGGGGTCGGGGAAAAACTGTTTTTT
CASSFSGVGEKLFF
>TRBV7-2|TRBD2|few|TRBJ2-5
TGTGCCAGCAGCCTCCAAGCGGGGGCCGGCCAAGAGACCCAGTACTTC
CASSLQAGAGQETQYF
>TRBV20-1|TRBD1|NA|TRBJ1-5
TGCAATGCTAGAGATTTACAGGGGCCGAATCAGCCCCAGCATTTT
CNARDLQGPNQPQHF
>TRBV20-1|NA|NA|TRBJ2-3
TGCAGTGCTAGGTTAGCTGGGAACACAGATACGCAGTATTTT
CSARLAGNTDTQYF
>TRBV29-1|TRBD2|NA|TRBJ2-5
TGCAGCGTTGAACTAGCGGGGGGTCACAATGAGCAGTACTTC
CSVELAGGHNEQYF
>TRBV10-3|NA|few|TRBJ2-1
TGTGCCATCAGTGAGTCAGTGATGGGAAATGAGCAGTTCTTC
CAISESVMGNEQFF
>TRBV5-1|NA|NA|TRBJ2-3
TGCGCCAGCTGTGCGTCCCCCACAGATACGCAGTATTTT
CASCASPTDTQYF
>TRBV9|TRBD1|NA|TRBJ2-7
TGTGCCAGCAGCACCCAGGACAGGGGGAGCTCCTACGAGCAGTACTTC
CASSTQDRGSSYEQYF